The following is a T cell receptor beta chain sequence with its context. To make TCR beta libraries, researchers used iRepertoire HTBI primers and Arm-PCR of CDR3 regions. TCRdb analysed the multiplex PCR reads with MiXCR anew, one entry per CDR3 protein. The profile shows 400,000 or so distinct CDR3 sequences, about a quarter of them singletons. Germline V gene lookup returns CDR1 DFQATT and CDR2 SNEGSKA (reference sequence). This CDR3 has 16 amino acids. This sample was included in a study of regulatory T cells in long-lasting Graves disease. Indicated time point: persistent/refractory GD, antithyroid drugs over 5 years with positive TRAb. PBMCs provided the RNA from which the TCR library was made.

This material consisted of peripheral blood mononuclear cells (PBMCs), taken when the disease was refractory, from a patient treated with antithyroid drugs. The TCR sequence derives from a female donor with Graves disease. The rearrangement links TRBV20-1 to TRBJ2-5, with D perhaps TRBD1 (8 bases). The CDR3 DNA follows: TGCAATGAGGGGGGAGGGGGGACAGGAAGGCAAGAGACCCAGTACTTC. Protein: CNEGGGGTGRQETQYF.